A selection of T cell receptor beta chains follows, all from one sample in a study of cytotoxic CD8 clonotypes in ibrutinib-treated CLL. Only in-frame clones appear in the TCRdb table, and some are missing; sequencing was by immunoSEQ multiplex PCR. In the table there are roughly 300,000 clones, around 69% of which are singletons. Material: PBMCs, obtained at disease progression, from a patient treated with ibrutinib. The receptors derive from a human donor with chronic lymphocytic leukemia. CDR3s include the opening cysteine and the closing phenylalanine or tryptophan.

v_call,j_call,cdr3_aa
TRBV28,TRBJ2-5,CASTHRGRETQYF
TRBV21-1,TRBJ2-7,CASSKQDRGLHEQYF
TRBV7-8,TRBJ2-1,CASSFYRAYNEQFF
TRBV4-1,TRBJ2-5,CASSRHSAGAQETQYF
TRBV9,TRBJ2-7,CASSVEPRVPYEQYF
TRBV5-1,TRBJ1-6,CASSLGQGDSPLHF
TRBV28,TRBJ2-3,CASSFPAGRTDTQYF
TRBV7-8,TRBJ2-1,CASSLGGASNEQFF
TRBV28,TRBJ2-1,CASSFGPVYGNEQFF
TRBV10-3,TRBJ2-7,CAISSSGFGGYEQYF
TRBV29-1,TRBJ2-7,CSVEADSSYEQYF
TRBV4-1,TRBJ1-6,CASSLDTGAYNSPLHF
TRBV5-6,TRBJ2-3,CASSLLAGSDTQYF
TRBV12-5,TRBJ2-1,CASGLVPPQVYNEQFF
TRBV2,TRBJ2-1,CATLYRPFSDREIEQFF
TRBV7-8,TRBJ2-1,CASSLEQGRHNEQFF
TRBV15,TRBJ1-1,CATSRDGIPNTEAFF
TRBV5-6,TRBJ2-7,CASSLGRGSNEQYF
TRBV9,TRBJ2-7,CASSVAGENLYEQYF
TRBV28,TRBJ2-2,CASSISGPLNTGELFF
TRBV7-3,TRBJ2-3,CASSLSSWDTQYF
TRBV4-1,TRBJ2-7,CASSSYTGESSYEQYF
TRBV7-8,TRBJ1-1,CASSLGGQLNTEAFF
TRBV19,TRBJ2-1,CASSTWTASYNEQFF
TRBV6-5,TRBJ1-1,CASSYSGQLTEAFF
TRBV6-5,TRBJ2-6,CASTFSGSGANVLTF
TRBV4-1,TRBJ2-3,CASSQRGDTQYF
TRBV7-9,TRBJ2-3,CASSTAGTGGTDTQYF
TRBV6-1,TRBJ1-4,CASSDSGTGVEKLFF
TRBV5-8,TRBJ2-7,CASSFGQGTYEQYF
TRBV6-1,TRBJ2-2,CASTAPRAGELFF
TRBV2,TRBJ1-2,CASRPGQVNGYTF
TRBV29-1,TRBJ1-2,CSVRDRVYGYTF
TRBV15,TRBJ2-7,CATSREAVLVSYEQYF
TRBV18,TRBJ1-5,CASSPVAHQPQHF
TRBV6-6,TRBJ1-2,CASSYSAGGTGGYTF
TRBV7-8,TRBJ2-2,CASSLGVTNTGELFF
TRBV7-6,TRBJ2-5,CASSLGWGGYETQYF
TRBV7-9,TRBJ2-5,CASSAAWVGQETQYF
TRBV2,TRBJ2-4,CASSKPGENIQYF
TRBV7-8,TRBJ2-7,CASSFRGTRDEQYF
TRBV27,TRBJ2-1,CASRGQGYYNEQFF
TRBV19,TRBJ1-1,CASSPYTGTPNTEAFF
TRBV7-3,TRBJ1-6,CASSSRARTSNSPLHF
TRBV7-9,TRBJ2-1,CASSILAGVSNEQFF
TRBV7-2,TRBJ2-7,CASSLGQGLDPYF
TRBV18,TRBJ1-2,CASSSDRDGYTF
TRBV4-3,TRBJ2-2,CASSQDRWNTGELFF
TRBV7-9,TRBJ2-7,CASSLIGRVTYEQYF
TRBV28,TRBJ2-6,CASSFRLSGANVLTF